This T cell receptor (beta chain) was identified during a study of T cell responses to AZD1222 COVID-19 vaccine. Study-wide background: Second-dose recipients at about 4 or about 12 weeks were treated as one pooled group. General study points: Clonal diversity was possibly underestimated; the donors were predominantly white British and more often female. The reported proportion of spike-specific TCRs targeting unmutated variant regions was nearly half. Sampling captured repertoires only after the peak T cell response.

On this clone itself: Its antigen is undetermined.

This table comes from immunoSEQ multiplex PCR, and its TCRdb copy is limited to in-frame clones, with some not included. Of 100,000 to 150,000 clones detected, about 92% appear once; the ten largest clones hold around 0.96%. The CDR3 length is 14 residues. V was trimmed by 5 bases and J by 4 bases, leaving 15 bases between them. Germline V gene sequence: CDR1 SGHNT, CDR2 YYREEE (reference sequence). The chain carries TRBV5-4 and TRBJ1-2, with a weak D call TRBD1 (6 bases). Material: peripheral blood, obtained on day 0 of AZD1222 vaccination. This receptor was taken from an adult in good health. The CDR3 is CASSPGAASYGYTF. Here the CDR3 DNA reads TGTGCCAGCAGTCCAGGGGCCGCTAGCTATGGCTACACCTTC. The full variable domain, with the rest looked up from reference TRBV5-4 and TRBJ1-2, is ETGVTQSPTHLIKTRGQQVTLRCSSQSGHNTVSWYQQALGQGPQFIFQYYREEENGRGNFPPRFSGLQFPNYSSELNVNALELDDSALYLCASSPGAASYGYTFGSGTRLTVV.